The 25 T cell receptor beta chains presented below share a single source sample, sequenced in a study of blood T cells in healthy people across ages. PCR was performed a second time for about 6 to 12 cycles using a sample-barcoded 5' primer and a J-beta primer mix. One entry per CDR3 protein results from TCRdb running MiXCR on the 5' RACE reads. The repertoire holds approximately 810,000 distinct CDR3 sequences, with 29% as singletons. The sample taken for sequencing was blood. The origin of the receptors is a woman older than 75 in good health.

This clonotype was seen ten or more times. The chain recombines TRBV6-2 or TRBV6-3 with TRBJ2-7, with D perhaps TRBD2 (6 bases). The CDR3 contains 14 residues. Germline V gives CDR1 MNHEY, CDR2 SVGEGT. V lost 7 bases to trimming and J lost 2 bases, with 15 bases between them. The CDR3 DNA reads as TGTGCCAGCACCACCGGGACTTACACCTACGAGCAGTACTTC. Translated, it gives CASTTGTYTYEQYF.

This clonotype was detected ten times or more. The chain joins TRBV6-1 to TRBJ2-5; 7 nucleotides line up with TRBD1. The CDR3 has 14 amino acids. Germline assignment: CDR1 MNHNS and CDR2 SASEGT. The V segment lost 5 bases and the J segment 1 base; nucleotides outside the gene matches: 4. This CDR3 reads CASSKNRGQETQYF. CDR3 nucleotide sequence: TGTGCCAGCAGTAAAAACAGGGGCCAAGAGACCCAGTACTTC.

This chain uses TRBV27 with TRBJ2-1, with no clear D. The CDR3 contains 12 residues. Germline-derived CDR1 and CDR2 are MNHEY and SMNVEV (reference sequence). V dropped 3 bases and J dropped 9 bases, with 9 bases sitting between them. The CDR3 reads CASSFMGGEQFF. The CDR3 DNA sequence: TGTGCCAGCAGTTTTATGGGCGGTGAGCAGTTCTTC.

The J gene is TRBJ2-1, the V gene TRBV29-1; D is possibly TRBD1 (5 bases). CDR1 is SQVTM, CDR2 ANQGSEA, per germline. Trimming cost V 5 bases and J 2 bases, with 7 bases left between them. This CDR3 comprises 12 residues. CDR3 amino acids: CSVQGAYNEQFF. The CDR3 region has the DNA TGCAGCGTTCAGGGTGCCTACAATGAGCAGTTCTTC.

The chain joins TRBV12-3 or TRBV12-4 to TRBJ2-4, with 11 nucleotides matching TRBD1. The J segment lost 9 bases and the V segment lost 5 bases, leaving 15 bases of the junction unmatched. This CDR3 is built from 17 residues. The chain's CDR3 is CASSTDGQGAPGSIQYF. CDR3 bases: TGTGCCAGCAGTACCGACGGACAGGGGGCGCCTGGTAGCATTCAGTACTTC.

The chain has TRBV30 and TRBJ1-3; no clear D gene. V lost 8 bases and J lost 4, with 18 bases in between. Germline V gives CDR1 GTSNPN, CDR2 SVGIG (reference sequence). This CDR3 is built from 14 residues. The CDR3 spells CAAPDPGPGNTIYF. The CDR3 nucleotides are TGTGCCGCTCCCGATCCCGGACCCGGAAACACCATATATTTT.

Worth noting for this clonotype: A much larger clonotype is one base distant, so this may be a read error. The CDR3 DNA sequence: TGTACCAGCAGTTTATACAGGGGTATTGCAGATACGCAGTATTTT. It translates to CTSSLYRGIADTQYF. The chain is built from TRBV27 and TRBJ2-3; TRBD1 aligns across 7 bases. The germline V gene has CDR1 MNHEY and CDR2 SMNVEV (reference sequence). The CDR3 spans 15 residues.

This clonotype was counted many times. The CDR3 region is CASRSRNRGHGYTF. CDR3 DNA: TGTGCCAGCAGAAGCAGAAACAGGGGTCATGGCTACACCTTC. The rearrangement joins TRBV27 to TRBJ1-2; 7 bases line up with TRBD1. The germline V gene encodes CDR1 MNHEY and CDR2 SMNVEV (reference sequence). The CDR3 runs to 14 residues. The V segment lost 6 bases and the J segment 6 bases; nucleotides outside the gene matches: 10.

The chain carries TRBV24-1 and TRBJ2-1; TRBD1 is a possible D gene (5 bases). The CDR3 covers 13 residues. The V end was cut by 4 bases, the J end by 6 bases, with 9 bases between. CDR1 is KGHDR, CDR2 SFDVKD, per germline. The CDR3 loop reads CATSEEGVNEQFF. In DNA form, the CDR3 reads TGTGCCACCAGTGAAGAAGGGGTCAATGAGCAGTTCTTC.

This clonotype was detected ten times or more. The CDR3 loop reads CASSERGAGGYNEQFF. In DNA form, the CDR3 reads TGTGCCAGCAGTGAGCGCGGAGCGGGGGGTTACAATGAGCAGTTCTTC. The chain employs TRBV2 and TRBJ2-1, with 9 nucleotides matching TRBD2. CDR3 length equals 16 residues. With 3 bases clipped from V and 4 bases from J, the junction kept 7 bases outside the gene matches. CDR1 SNHLY and CDR2 FYNNEI come from the germline V gene. Full variable domain (rest looked up from reference TRBV2 and TRBJ2-1): EPEVTQTPSHQVTQMGQEVILRCVPISNHLYFYWYRQILGQKVEFLVSFYNNEISEKSEIFDDQFSVERPDGSNFTLKIRSTKLEDSAMYFCASSERGAGGYNEQFFGPGTRLTVL.

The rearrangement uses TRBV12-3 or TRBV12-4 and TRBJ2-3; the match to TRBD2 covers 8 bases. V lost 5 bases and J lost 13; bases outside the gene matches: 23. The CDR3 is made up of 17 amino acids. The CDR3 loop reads CASSPSGGRTSTDAEYF. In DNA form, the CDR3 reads TGTGCCAGCAGTCCGAGCGGGGGTCGAACTAGCACAGATGCGGAGTATTTT.

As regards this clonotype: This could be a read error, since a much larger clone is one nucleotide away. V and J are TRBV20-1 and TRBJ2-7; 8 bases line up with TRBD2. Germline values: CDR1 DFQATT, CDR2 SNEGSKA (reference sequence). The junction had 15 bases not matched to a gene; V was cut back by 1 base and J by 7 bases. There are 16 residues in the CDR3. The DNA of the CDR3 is TGCAGTGCTAGAGTAAGGTCGGGGGGGGCCTACAATGAGCAGTACTTC. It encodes CSARVRSGGAYNEQYF.

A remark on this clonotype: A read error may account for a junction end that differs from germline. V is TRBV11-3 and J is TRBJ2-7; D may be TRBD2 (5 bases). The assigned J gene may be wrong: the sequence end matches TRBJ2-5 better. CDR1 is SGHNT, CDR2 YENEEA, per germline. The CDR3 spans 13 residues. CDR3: CVSSLSGLGTQYF. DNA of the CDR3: TGTGTCAGCAGCTTATCTGGACTGGGGACCCAGTACTTC.

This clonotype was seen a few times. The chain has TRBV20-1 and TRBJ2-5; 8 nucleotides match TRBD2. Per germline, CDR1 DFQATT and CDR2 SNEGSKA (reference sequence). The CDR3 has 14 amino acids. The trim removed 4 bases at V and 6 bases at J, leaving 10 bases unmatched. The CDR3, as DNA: TGCAGTGCTAACATCGAGCGGGGGATTAAGACCCAGTACTTC. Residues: CSANIERGIKTQYF.

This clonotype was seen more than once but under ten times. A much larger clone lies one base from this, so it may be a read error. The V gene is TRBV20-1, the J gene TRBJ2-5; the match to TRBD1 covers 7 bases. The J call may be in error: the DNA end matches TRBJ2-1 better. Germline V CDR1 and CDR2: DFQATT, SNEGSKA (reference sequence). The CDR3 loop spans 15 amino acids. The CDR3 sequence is CSAKRKGQFQETQFF. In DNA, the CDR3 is TGCAGTGCTAAACGTAAGGGACAGTTCCAAGAGACCCAGTTCTTC.

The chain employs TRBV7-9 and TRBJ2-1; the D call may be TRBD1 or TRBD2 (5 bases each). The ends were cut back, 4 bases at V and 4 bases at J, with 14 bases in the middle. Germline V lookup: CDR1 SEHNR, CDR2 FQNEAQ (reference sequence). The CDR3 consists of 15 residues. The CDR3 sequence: CASSSAGTEYNEQFF. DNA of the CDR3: TGTGCCAGCAGCTCTGCCGGGACGGAATACAATGAGCAGTTCTTC.

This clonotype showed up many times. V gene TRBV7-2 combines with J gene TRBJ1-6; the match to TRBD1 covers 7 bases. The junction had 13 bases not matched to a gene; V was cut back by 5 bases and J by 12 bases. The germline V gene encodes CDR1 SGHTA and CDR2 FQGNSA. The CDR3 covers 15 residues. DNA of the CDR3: TGTGCCAGCAGCCTCTATGGACAGGAATTCGAACCCCTCCACTTT. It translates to CASSLYGQEFEPLHF.

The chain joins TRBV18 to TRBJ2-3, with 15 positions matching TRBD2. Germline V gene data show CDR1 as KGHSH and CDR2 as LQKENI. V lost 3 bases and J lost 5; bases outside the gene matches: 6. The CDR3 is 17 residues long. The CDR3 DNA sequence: TGTGCCAGCTCACCCTCAGGACTAGCGGGGGGGCAAGATACGCAGTATTTT. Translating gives CASSPSGLAGGQDTQYF.

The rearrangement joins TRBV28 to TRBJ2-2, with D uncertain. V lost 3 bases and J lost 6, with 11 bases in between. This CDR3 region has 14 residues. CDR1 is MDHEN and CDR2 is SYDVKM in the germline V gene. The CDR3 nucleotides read TGTGCCAGCAGTTTCCCGGGTCTGCCCGGGGAGCTGTTTTTT. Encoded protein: CASSFPGLPGELFF.

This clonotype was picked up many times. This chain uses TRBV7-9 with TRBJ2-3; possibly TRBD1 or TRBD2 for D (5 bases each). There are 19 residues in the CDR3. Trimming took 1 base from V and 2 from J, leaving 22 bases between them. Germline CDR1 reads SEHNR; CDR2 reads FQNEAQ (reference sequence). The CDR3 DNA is TGTGCCAGCAGCTTAGGGATGGCGACAGCGGACCCCAACACAGATACGCAGTATTTT. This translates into CASSLGMATADPNTDTQYF. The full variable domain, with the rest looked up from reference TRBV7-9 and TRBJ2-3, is DTGVSQNPRHKITKRGQNVTFRCDPISEHNRLYWYRQTLGQGPEFLTYFQNEAQLEKSRLLSDRFSAERPKGSFSTLEIQRTEQGDSAMYLCASSLGMATADPNTDTQYFGPGTRLTVL.

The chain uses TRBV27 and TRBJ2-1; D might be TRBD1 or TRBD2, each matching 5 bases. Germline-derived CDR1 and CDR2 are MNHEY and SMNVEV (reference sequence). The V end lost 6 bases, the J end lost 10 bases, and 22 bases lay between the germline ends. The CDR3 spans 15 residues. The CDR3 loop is CASRLVTGALSEQFF. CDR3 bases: TGTGCCAGCAGATTGGTCACCGGGGCACTTTCCGAGCAGTTCTTC.

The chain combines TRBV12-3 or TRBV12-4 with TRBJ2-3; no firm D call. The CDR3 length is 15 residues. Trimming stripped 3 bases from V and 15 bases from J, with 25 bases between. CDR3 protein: CASSLGPVRADMQYF. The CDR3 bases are TGTGCCAGCAGTTTGGGCCCAGTACGCGCAGATATGCAATATTTT.

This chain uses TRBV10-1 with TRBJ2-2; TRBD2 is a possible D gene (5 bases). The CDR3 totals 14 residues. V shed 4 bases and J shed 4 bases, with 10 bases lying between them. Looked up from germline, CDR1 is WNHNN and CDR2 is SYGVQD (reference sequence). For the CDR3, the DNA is TGCGCCAGCAGTGCCGGAGGCGGCACCGGGGAGCTGTTTTTT. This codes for CASSAGGGTGELFF.

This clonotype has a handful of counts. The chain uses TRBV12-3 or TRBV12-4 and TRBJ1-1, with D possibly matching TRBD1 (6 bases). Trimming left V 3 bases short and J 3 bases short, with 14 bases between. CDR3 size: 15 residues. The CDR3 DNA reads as TGTGCCAGCAGTTTTACCCACAGGGCGGACACTGAAGCTTTCTTT. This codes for CASSFTHRADTEAFF.

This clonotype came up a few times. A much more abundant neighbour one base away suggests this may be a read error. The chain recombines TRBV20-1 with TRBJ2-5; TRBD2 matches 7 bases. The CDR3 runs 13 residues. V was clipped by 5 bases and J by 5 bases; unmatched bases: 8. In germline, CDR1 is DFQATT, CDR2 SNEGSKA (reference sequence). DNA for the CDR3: TGCAGTGCTTCCCGGGGGGTAGGGGAGACCCAGTACTTC. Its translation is CSASRGVGETQYF.